What follows are 8 T cell receptor beta chains derived from one specimen sequenced in a study of shared clonotypes between healthy human individuals. Produced via immunoSEQ multiplex PCR; TCRdb's table is partial and in-frame only. Of around 2.5 million clones listed, 80% to 95% are singletons. The sequencing input was naive CD4+ T cells from PBMCs. Indicated subset: CD45RA+ positively selected. Receptor source: a man aged 18 to 30 in good health. Some clones in this sample may be carry-over from other donors' samples.

In regard to this clone: The same CDR3 arises from other DNA sequences in this sample as well. The chain employs TRBV20-1 and TRBJ2-7; D is unclear. Trimming stripped 3 bases from V and 3 bases from J, with 6 bases between. The germline V gene has CDR1 DFQATT and CDR2 SNEGSKA (reference sequence). The CDR3 runs to 11 residues. CDR3 in amino acids: CSASPSYEQYF. The CDR3 DNA is TGCAGTGCTAGTCCCAGCTACGAGCAGTACTTC.

This sequence joins TRBV28 and TRBJ1-1; perhaps TRBD1 as D (5 bases). V was pared by 5 bases and J by 6 bases, with 10 bases between. CDR1 is MDHEN and CDR2 is SYDVKM in the germline V gene. This CDR3 region has 12 residues. The CDR3 protein is CASSTQASEAFF. The CDR3 DNA is TGTGCCAGCAGTACACAGGCTTCTGAAGCTTTCTTT.

This chain connects TRBV15 to TRBJ2-2; 9 bases match TRBD1. Per the germline V gene, CDR1 is LNHNV and CDR2 is YYDKDF (reference sequence). This CDR3 is 15 amino acids long. V shed 4 bases and J 5 bases; nucleotides not matched to a gene: 5. The CDR3 loop is CATSNRTGATGELFF. The CDR3 region has the DNA TGTGCCACCAGCAACCGGACAGGGGCTACCGGGGAGCTGTTTTTT.

The CDR3 sequence is CASSPRQTTDTQYF. CDR3 DNA: TGTGCCAGCTCACCACGACAGACTACCGATACGCAGTATTTT. J is TRBJ2-3 and V is TRBV18; TRBD1 or TRBD2 may be the D gene (5 bases each). V lost 1 base to trimming and J lost 6 bases, with 11 bases between them. In germline, CDR1 is KGHSH, CDR2 LQKENI. This CDR3 is built from 14 residues.

Regarding this clone: This same CDR3 is encoded by further DNA sequences in the sample. V gene TRBV5-1 combines with J gene TRBJ2-3, with D possibly being TRBD2 (5 bases). The CDR3 sequence is 13 residues long. The ends were cut back, 0 bases at V and 5 bases at J, with 7 bases in the middle. CDR1 and CDR2 from the germline V gene are SGHRS and YFSETQ. The CDR3 here is CASSLEGEDTQYF. The DNA for the CDR3 is TGCGCCAGCAGCTTGGAGGGAGAAGATACGCAGTATTTT.

Comments on this clone: This CDR3 is also generated by other DNA sequences in the sample. The rearrangement uses TRBV11-2 and TRBJ2-5; the D is unclear. V lost 1 base, J lost 0 bases, and 6 bases lay in between. The V gene's germline CDR1 is SGHAT and CDR2 FQNNGV. This CDR3 spans 14 amino acids. This CDR3 is CASSLGGYQETQYF. The CDR3 bases are TGTGCCAGCAGCTTAGGTGGTTACCAAGAGACCCAGTACTTC.

The V and J genes are TRBV6-7 and TRBJ2-7; D gene ambiguous. TRBV6-7 is an ORF, and what it does is uncertain. The CDR3 runs 16 residues. The V end lost 4 bases, the J end lost 6 bases, and 22 bases lay between the germline ends. CDR3 protein: CASSSGRSRWLIEQYF. The DNA for the CDR3 is TGTGCCAGCAGTTCTGGCCGTAGCCGTTGGTTAATCGAGCAGTACTTC.

This rearrangement joins TRBV11-2 to TRBJ2-1; TRBD2 might be the D (5 bases). Between the trimmed V and J ends, which lost 4 bases and 0 bases, there was a span of 10 bases. This CDR3 spans 15 amino acids. Germline assignment: CDR1 SGHAT and CDR2 FQNNGV. The DNA of the CDR3 is TGTGCCAGCAGCTGGACTCTGAGCTCCTACAATGAGCAGTTCTTC. Protein sequence: CASSWTLSSYNEQFF.